The entry below gives a single T cell receptor (beta chain) sequence along with its context. Its cognate antigen is unknown. The sample is drawn from a study of OX40 agonist ivuxolimab in advanced cancers. Across the study: The dose-escalation group included hepatocellular carcinoma, melanoma, renal cell carcinoma and head and neck cancer. Among those enrolled, mean age was around 55 years (range roughly 20 to 79) and less than 90% were male.

Blood sampling was done at baseline, cycle 4 day 1, and cycle 7 day 1. The table came from immunoSEQ multiplex PCR; TCRdb's copy has only in-frame clones and leaves some out. The sample carries some 60,000 clones, over 75% recorded once. Trimming pared 1 base from V and 9 bases from J, leaving 12 bases between. The germline gives CDR1 GTSNPN, CDR2 SVGIG (reference sequence). This CDR3 is 13 amino acids long. Findings of the study overall: CD8+ T cells were the subset that, on average, had more expanded clones than CD4+.

The specimen comprised CD4+ or CD8+ T cells sorted from blood, sampled in a trial of the OX40 agonist ivuxolimab. The sequence was collected from an adult with an advanced solid tumor such as melanoma, head and neck, liver or kidney cancer. The chain links TRBV30 to TRBJ2-2; D is undetermined. In DNA form, the CDR3 reads TGTGCCTGGAGTGAGGACGGACGCCGGGAGCTGTTTTTT. This encodes CAWSEDGRRELFF.